This T cell receptor beta chain is from a study of blood T cells in healthy people across ages. Findings and caveats of the study: TCR beta diversity, measured per million T cells, fell in a roughly linear way with age. As naive T cell percentage varied, TCR beta diversity correlated strongly with it.

This clonotype was counted between two and nine times. Its antigen remains unknown. Combining a sample-barcoded 5' primer with a J-beta primer mix, a second PCR ran for roughly 7 to 12 cycles. Via MiXCR, TCRdb re-called the 5' RACE reads, giving one row per CDR3 protein. Among roughly 1.5 million distinct CDR3 sequences, 42% were seen once, and the ten largest hold over 3.5%. Trimming stripped 2 bases from V and 2 bases from J, with 12 bases between. Germline V gene lookup returns CDR1 MNHEY and CDR2 SVGAGI. This CDR3 spans 15 amino acids. This clonotype was obtained from a woman between 18 and 29 years old in good health. The chain uses TRBV6-5 and TRBJ1-2; a weak D match, TRBD1 (5 bases). The specimen was blood. This CDR3 is CASSYGLGANYGYTF. The CDR3 nucleotides are TGTGCCAGCAGTTACGGGCTAGGGGCCAACTATGGCTACACCTTC.